One sample yielded the 2 T cell receptor beta chains listed below, sequenced in a study of shared clonotypes between healthy human individuals. TCRdb keeps only in-frame clones here, not all; method: immunoSEQ multiplex PCR. This table has roughly 450,000 clones, 75% to 85% appearing once. The specimen was PBMCs. Receptors were obtained from a woman aged 40 to 55 in good health. Some clones in this sample may be carry-over from other donors' samples.

CDR3 sequence: CASTSRGESYNEQFF. The CDR3 nucleotides read TGTGCCAGCACCTCAAGGGGAGAATCCTACAATGAGCAGTTCTTC. The rearrangement uses TRBV6-5 and TRBJ2-1; D is tentatively TRBD1 or TRBD2 (5 bases each). Germline CDR1 MNHEY, CDR2 SVGAGI. V was pared by 7 bases and J by 1 base, with 14 bases between. CDR3 length: 15 residues.

CDR3 sequence: CASSRDSFYGYTF. The DNA for the CDR3 is TGTGCCAGCAGCCGGGACAGTTTCTATGGCTACACCTTC. The V call is TRBV5-8, the J call TRBJ1-2; 7 bases line up with TRBD1. CDR3 length: 13 amino acids. Looked up from germline, CDR1 is SGHTS and CDR2 is YDEGEE. Trimming took 4 bases from V and 4 from J; bases not matched to a gene: 4. Based on the CDR3 plus reference TRBV5-8 and TRBJ1-2, the full variable domain is EAGVTQSPTHLIKTRGQQATLRCSPISGHTSVYWYQQALGLGLQFLLWYDEGEERNRGNFPPRFSGRQFPNYSSELNVNALELEDSALYLCASSRDSFYGYTFGSGTRLTVV.